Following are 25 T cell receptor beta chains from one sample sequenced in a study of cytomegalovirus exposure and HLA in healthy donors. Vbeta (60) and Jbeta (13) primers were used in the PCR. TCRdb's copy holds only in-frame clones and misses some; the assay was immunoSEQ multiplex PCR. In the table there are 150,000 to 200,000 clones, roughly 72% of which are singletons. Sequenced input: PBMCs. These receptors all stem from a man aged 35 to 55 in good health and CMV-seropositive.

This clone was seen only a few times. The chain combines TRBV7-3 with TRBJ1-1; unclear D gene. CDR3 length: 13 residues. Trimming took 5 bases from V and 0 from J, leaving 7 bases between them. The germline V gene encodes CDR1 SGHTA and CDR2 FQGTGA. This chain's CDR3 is CASSPSVNTEAFF. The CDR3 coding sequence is TGTGCCAGCAGCCCCAGTGTGAACACTGAAGCTTTCTTT.

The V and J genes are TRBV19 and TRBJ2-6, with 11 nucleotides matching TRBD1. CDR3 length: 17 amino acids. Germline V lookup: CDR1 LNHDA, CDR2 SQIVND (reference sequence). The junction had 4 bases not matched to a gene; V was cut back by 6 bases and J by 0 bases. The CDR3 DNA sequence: TGTGCCAGTAGCGGCGGGACAGGGGGCTCTGGGGCCAACGTCCTGACTTTC. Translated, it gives CASSGGTGGSGANVLTF.

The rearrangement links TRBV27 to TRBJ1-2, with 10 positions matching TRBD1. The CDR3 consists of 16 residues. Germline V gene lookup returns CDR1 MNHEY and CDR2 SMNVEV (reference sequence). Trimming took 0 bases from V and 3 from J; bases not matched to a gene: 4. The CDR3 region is CASSLSVGQGDYGYTF. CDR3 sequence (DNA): TGTGCCAGCAGTTTATCGGTCGGACAGGGGGACTATGGCTACACCTTC.

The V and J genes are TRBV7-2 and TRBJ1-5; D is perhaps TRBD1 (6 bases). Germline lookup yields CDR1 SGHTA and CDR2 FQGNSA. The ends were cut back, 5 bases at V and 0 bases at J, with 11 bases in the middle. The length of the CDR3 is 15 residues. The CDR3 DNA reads TGTGCCAGCAGCCGGACAGCGTATAGCAATCAGCCCCAGCATTTT. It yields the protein CASSRTAYSNQPQHF.

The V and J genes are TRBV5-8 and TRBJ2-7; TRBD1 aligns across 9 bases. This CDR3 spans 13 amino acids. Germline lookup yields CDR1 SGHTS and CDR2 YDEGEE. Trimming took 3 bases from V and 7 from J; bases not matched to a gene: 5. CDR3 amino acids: CASSWGQGGEQYF. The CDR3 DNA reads TGTGCCAGCAGCTGGGGACAGGGCGGTGAGCAGTACTTC.

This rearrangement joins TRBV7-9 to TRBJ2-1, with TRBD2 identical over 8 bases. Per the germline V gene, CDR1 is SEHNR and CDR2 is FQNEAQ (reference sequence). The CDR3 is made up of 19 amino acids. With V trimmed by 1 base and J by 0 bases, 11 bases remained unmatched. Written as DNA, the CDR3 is TGTGCCAGCAGCTTAGAGGGTTGGCGGGGGGTCCACTCCTACAATGAGCAGTTCTTC. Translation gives CASSLEGWRGVHSYNEQFF.

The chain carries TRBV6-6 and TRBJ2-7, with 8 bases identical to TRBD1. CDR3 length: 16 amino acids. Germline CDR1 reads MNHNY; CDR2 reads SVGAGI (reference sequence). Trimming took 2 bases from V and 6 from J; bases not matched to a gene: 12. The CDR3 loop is CASSYGVGRGPSEQYF. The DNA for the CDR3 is TGTGCCAGCAGTTACGGTGTCGGCAGGGGGCCGAGCGAGCAGTACTTC.

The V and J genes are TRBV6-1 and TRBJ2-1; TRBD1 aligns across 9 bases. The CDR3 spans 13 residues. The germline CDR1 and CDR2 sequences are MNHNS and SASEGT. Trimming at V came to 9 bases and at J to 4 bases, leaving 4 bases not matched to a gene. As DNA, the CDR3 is TGTGCCAGTTTCGGACAGGGGTACAATGAGCAGTTCTTC. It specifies CASFGQGYNEQFF.

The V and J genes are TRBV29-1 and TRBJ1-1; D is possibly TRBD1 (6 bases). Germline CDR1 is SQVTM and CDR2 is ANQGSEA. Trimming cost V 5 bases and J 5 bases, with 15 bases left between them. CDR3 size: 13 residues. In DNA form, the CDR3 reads TGCAGCGTTTCTTTGGGGGCTGGGACTGAAGCTTTCTTT. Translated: CSVSLGAGTEAFF.

The CDR3 nucleotides read TGTGCCAGCAGCCCGCGCGGGATATCTGGAAACACCATATATTTT. This gives the protein CASSPRGISGNTIYF. This sequence joins TRBV9 and TRBJ1-3; D is unresolved. Trimming pared 4 bases from V and 1 base from J, leaving 12 bases between. CDR1 is SGDLS and CDR2 is YYNGEE in the germline V gene. The CDR3 is 15 amino acids.

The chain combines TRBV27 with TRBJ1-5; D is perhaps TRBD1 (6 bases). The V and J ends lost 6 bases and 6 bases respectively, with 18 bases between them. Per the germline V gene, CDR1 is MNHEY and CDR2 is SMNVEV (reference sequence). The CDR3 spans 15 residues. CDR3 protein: CASRSGTYEGQPQHF. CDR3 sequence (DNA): TGTGCCAGCAGATCCGGGACATATGAGGGTCAGCCCCAGCATTTT.

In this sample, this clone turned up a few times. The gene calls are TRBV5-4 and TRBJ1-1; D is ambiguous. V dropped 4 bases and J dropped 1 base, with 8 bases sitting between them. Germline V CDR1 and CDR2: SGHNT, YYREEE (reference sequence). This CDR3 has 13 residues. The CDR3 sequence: CASSTATNTEAFF. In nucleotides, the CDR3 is TGTGCCAGCAGCACCGCTACGAACACTGAAGCTTTCTTT.

The CDR3 protein is CASSIERGVQETQYF. The CDR3 DNA follows: TGTGCCAGTAGTATAGAGCGGGGGGTCCAAGAGACCCAGTACTTC. This sequence joins TRBV19 and TRBJ2-5; 8 bases are shared with TRBD2. The J segment lost 1 base and the V segment lost 0 bases, leaving 1 base of the junction unmatched. The length of the CDR3 is 15 residues. Germline CDR1 reads LNHDA; CDR2 reads SQIVND (reference sequence). Complete variable domain (other parts from reference TRBV19 and TRBJ2-5): DGGITQSPKYLFRKEGQNVTLSCEQNLNHDAMYWYRQDPGQGLRLIYYSQIVNDFQKGDIAEGYSVSREKKESFPLTVTSAQKNPTAFYLCASSIERGVQETQYFGPGTRLLVL.

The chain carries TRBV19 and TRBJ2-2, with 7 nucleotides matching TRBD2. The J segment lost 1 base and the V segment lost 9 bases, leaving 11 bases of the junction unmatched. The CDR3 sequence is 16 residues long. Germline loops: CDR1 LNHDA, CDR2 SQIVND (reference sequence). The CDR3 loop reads CASLLRRERNTGELFF. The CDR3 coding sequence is TGTGCCAGCCTGTTGAGGCGGGAGAGGAACACCGGGGAGCTGTTTTTT.

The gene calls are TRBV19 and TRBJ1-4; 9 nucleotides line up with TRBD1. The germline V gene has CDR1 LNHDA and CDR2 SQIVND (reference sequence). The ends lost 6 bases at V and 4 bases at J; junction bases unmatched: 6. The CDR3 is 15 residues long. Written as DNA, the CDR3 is TGTGCCAGTAGGCCACAGGGGGCGAATAATGAAAAACTGTTTTTT. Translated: CASRPQGANNEKLFF.

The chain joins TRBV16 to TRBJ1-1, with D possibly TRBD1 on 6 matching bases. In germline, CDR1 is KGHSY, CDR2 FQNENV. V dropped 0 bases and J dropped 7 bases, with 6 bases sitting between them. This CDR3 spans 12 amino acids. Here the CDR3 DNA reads TGTGCCAGCAGCCAATCAGGGGGTGAAGCTTTCTTT. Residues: CASSQSGGEAFF.

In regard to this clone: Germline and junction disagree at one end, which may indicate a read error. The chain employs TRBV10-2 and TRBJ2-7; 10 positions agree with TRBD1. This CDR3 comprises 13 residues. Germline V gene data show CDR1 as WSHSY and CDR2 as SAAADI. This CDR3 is CASSGRQGAATDF. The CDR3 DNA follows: TGCGCCAGCAGTGGGAGACAGGGGGCAGCGACGGACTTC.

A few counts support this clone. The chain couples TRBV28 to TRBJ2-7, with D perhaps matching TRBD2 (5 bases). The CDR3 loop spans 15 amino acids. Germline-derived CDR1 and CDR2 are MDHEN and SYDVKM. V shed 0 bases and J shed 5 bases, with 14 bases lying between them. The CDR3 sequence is CASSLWAEGGDEQYF. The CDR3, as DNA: TGTGCCAGCAGTTTATGGGCAGAGGGTGGTGACGAGCAGTACTTC.

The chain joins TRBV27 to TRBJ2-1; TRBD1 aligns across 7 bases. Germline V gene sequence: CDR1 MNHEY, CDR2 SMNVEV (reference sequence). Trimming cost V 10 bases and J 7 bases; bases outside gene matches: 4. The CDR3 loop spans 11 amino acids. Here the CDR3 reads CATTTGNEQFF. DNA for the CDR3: TGTGCCACCACGACAGGGAATGAGCAGTTCTTC.

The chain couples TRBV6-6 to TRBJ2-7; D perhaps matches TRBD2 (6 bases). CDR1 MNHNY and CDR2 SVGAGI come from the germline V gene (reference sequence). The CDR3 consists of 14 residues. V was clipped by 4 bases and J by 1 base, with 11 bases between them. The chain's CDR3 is CASSSAGPSYEQYF. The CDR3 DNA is TGTGCCAGCAGTTCCGCGGGGCCGTCCTACGAGCAGTACTTC.

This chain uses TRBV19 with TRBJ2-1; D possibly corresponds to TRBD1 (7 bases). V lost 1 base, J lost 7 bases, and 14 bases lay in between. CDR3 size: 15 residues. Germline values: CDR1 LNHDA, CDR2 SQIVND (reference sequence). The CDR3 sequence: CASSIGQGGRNEQFF. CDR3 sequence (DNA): TGTGCCAGTAGTATAGGACAGGGAGGTAGGAATGAGCAGTTCTTC.

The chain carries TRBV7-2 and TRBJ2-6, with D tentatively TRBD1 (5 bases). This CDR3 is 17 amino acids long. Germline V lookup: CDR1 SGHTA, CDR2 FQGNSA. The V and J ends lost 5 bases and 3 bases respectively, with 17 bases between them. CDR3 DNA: TGTGCCAGCAGCGACCCTACAGGTCGTGGTGGGGCCAACGTCCTGACTTTC. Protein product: CASSDPTGRGGANVLTF.

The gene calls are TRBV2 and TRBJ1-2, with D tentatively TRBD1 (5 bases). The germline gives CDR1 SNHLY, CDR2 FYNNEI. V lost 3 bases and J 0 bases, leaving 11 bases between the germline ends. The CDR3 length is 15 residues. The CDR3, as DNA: TGTGCCAGCAGTGACAGGACACCTACTAACTATGGCTACACCTTC. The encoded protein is CASSDRTPTNYGYTF.

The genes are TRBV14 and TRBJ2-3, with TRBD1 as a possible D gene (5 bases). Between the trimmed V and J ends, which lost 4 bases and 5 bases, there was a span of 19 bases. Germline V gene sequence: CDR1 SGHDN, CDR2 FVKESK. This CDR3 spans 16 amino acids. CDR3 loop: CASSPTQGRWGDTQYF. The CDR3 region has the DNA TGTGCCAGCAGCCCGACCCAGGGTAGGTGGGGAGATACGCAGTATTTT.

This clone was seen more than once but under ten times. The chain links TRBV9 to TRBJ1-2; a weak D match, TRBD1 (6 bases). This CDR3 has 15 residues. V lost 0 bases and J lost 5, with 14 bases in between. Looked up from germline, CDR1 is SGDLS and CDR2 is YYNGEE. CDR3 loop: CASSVGLGAGYGYTF. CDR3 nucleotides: TGTGCCAGCAGCGTAGGTTTGGGGGCAGGGTATGGCTACACCTTC. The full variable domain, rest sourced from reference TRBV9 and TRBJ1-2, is DSGVTQTPKHLITATGQRVTLRCSPRSGDLSVYWYQQSLDQGLQFLIQYYNGEERAKGNILERFSAQQFPDLHSELNLSSLELGDSALYFCASSVGLGAGYGYTFGSGTRLTVV.